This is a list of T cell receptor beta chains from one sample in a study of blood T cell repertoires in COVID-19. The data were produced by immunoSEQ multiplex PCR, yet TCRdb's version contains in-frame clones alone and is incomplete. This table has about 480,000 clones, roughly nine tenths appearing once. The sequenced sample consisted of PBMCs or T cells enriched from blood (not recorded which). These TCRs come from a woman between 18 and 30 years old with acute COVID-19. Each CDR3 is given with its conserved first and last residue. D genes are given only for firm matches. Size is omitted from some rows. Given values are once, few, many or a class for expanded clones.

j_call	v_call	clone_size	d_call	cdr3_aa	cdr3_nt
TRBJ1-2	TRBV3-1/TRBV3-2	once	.	CASSLALNSYGYTF	TGTGCCAGCAGCCTGGCGCTAAACAGCTATGGCTACACCTTC
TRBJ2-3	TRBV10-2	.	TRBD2	CASSRTSGGTDTQYF	TGCGCCAGCAGCAGGACTAGCGGGGGAACAGATACGCAGTATTTT
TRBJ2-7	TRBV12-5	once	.	CASGHPQGYEQYF	TGTGCTAGTGGGCATCCCCAGGGGTACGAGCAGTACTTC
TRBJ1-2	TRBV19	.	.	CASITGSANYGYTF	TGTGCCAGTATTACAGGAAGCGCTAACTATGGCTACACCTTC
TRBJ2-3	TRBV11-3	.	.	CASSSGHFSTDTQYF	TGTGCCAGCAGCTCGGGTCACTTCAGCACAGATACGCAGTATTTT
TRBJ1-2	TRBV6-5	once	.	CASSTRTDNYGYTF	TGTGCCAGCAGTACCCGGACAGATAACTATGGCTACACCTTC
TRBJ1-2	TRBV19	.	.	CASSYGINYGYTF	TGTGCCAGTAGCTATGGTATTAACTATGGCTACACCTTC
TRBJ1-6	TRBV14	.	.	CASSQDHSSSSPLHF	TGTGCCAGCAGCCAAGACCACAGCTCGTCGTCACCCCTCCACTTT
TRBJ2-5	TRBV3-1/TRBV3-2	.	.	CASSQRGGSETQYF	TGTGCCAGCAGCCAAAGGGGGGGCTCGGAGACCCAGTACTTC
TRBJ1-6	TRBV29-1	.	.	CSVGEGTLNSPLHF	TGCAGCGTTGGGGAGGGGACTTTAAATTCACCCCTCCACTTT
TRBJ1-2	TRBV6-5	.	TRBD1	CASRIRDRDYGYTF	TGTGCCAGCAGGATCCGGGACAGGGACTATGGCTACACCTTC
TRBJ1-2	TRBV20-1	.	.	CSTDYNYGYTF	TGCAGTACGGACTATAACTATGGCTACACCTTC
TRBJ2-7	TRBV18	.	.	CASSPIAFQPSGHNGYEQYF	TGTGCCAGCTCACCGATAGCTTTCCAGCCTTCGGGACACAATGGGTACGAGCAGTACTTC
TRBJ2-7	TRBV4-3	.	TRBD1	CASSPDRGPTYEQYF	TGCGCCAGCAGCCCGGACAGGGGGCCGACCTACGAGCAGTACTTC
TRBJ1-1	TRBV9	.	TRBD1	CASNSAGTGGDNTEAFF	TGTGCCAGCAACTCAGCCGGGACAGGGGGCGACAACACTGAAGCTTTCTTT
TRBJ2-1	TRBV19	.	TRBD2	CASSMLAGGGQFF	TGTGCCAGTAGTATGCTAGCGGGAGGGGGGCAGTTCTTC
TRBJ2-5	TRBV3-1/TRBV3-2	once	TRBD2	CASSRSGRYGETQYF	TGTGCCAGCAGCCGGAGCGGGAGGTATGGAGAGACCCAGTACTTC
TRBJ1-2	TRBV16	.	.	CASREQRGYTF	TGTGCCAGCAGGGAGCAACGGGGCTACACCTTC
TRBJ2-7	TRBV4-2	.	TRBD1	CASSQSTGTGIYEQYF	TGTGCCAGCAGCCAATCCACCGGGACAGGGATCTACGAGCAGTACTTC
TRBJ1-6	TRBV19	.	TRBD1	CASSSMAGTANSPLHF	TGTGCCAGTAGCTCAATGGCGGGGACAGCTAATTCACCCCTCCACTTT
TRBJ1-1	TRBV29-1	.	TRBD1	CSELRDRGNTEAFF	TGCAGCGAACTCCGGGACAGGGGCAATACTGAAGCTTTCTTT
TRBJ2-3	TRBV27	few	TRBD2	CASSQLAEHTDTQYF	TGTGCCAGCAGTCAACTAGCGGAACACACAGATACGCAGTATTTT
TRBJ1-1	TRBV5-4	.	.	CASSEITGKVPEAFF	TGTGCCAGCAGCGAAATAACAGGGAAGGTCCCTGAAGCTTTCTTT
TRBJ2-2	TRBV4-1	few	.	CASSQGQATANTGELFF	TGCGCCAGCAGCCAAGGCCAGGCTACAGCGAACACCGGGGAGCTGTTTTTT
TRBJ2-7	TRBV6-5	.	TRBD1	CASSYYGQGSYEQYF	TGTGCCAGCAGTTACTACGGACAGGGATCCTACGAGCAGTACTTC
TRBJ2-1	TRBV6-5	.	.	CASSYSEGYNEQFF	TGTGCCAGCAGTTATTCAGAGGGTTACAATGAGCAGTTCTTC
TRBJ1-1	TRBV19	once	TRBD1	CASIMIDRAGTEAFF	TGTGCCAGTATTATGATCGACAGGGCCGGCACTGAAGCTTTCTTT
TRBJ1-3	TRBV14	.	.	CASSQGGFGNTIYF	TGTGCCAGCAGCCAGGGAGGGTTTGGAAACACCATATATTTT
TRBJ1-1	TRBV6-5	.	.	CASSYSISALEAFF	TGTGCCAGCAGTTACTCGATCAGTGCTCTTGAAGCTTTCTTT
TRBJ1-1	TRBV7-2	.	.	CASSWGLITEAFF	TGTGCCAGCAGCTGGGGACTTATCACTGAAGCTTTCTTT
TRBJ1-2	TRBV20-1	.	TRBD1	CSASSPGQGSQLYGYTF	TGCAGTGCTAGTTCACCGGGACAGGGGTCGCAGCTCTATGGCTACACCTTC
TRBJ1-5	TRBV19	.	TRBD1	CASNDRVNQPQHF	TGTGCCAGTAACGACAGGGTAAATCAGCCCCAGCATTTT
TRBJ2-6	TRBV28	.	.	CASTGGSGANVLTF	TGTGCCAGCACTGGGGGGTCTGGGGCCAACGTCCTGACTTTC
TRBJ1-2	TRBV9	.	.	CASSALGLGGTGYTF	TGTGCCAGCAGCGCCCTTGGACTCGGAGGTACTGGCTACACCTTC
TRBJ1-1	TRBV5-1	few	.	CASSLGGNTEAFF	TGCGCCAGCAGCTTAGGGGGAAACACTGAAGCTTTCTTT
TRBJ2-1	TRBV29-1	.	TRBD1	CSVRQGADYNEQFF	TGCAGCGTACGACAGGGGGCGGATTACAATGAGCAGTTCTTC
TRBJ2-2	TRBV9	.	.	CASSVDPAGANTGELFF	TGTGCCAGCAGCGTAGATCCCGCAGGGGCGAACACCGGGGAGCTGTTTTTT
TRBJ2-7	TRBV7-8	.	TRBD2	CASSASAGGYEQYF	TGTGCCAGCAGCGCGTCAGCGGGAGGGTACGAGCAGTACTTC
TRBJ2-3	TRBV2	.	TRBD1	CASRGQGTDTQYF	TGTGCCAGCAGGGGACAGGGTACAGATACGCAGTATTTT
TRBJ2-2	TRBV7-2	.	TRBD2	CASSLASGRGSGGELFF	TGTGCCAGCAGCTTAGCTAGCGGGAGAGGGTCTGGCGGGGAGCTGTTTTTT
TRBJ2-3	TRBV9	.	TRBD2	CASSPMTSGRGDTQYF	TGTGCCAGCAGCCCGATGACTAGCGGGAGAGGAGATACGCAGTATTTT
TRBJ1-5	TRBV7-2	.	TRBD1	CASSLYRGLVNQPQHF	TGTGCCAGCAGCTTATACAGGGGGCTTGTGAATCAGCCCCAGCATTTT
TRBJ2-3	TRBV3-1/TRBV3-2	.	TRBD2	CASSLTPSGGLTDTQYF	TGTGCCAGCAGCCTAACCCCTAGCGGGGGTCTCACAGATACGCAGTATTTT
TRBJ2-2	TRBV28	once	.	CASSFTKRKTNTGELFF	TGTGCCAGCAGTTTTACGAAGCGGAAGACGAACACCGGGGAGCTGTTTTTT
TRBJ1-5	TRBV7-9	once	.	CASSLGGGGGNQPQHF	TGTGCCAGCAGCTTAGGCGGGGGAGGGGGCAATCAGCCCCAGCATTTT
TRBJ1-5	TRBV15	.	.	CATSRDVGRPNQPQHF	TGTGCCACCAGCAGAGATGTAGGCAGGCCGAATCAGCCCCAGCATTTT
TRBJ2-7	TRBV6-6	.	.	CASSYRTSSTYEQYF	TGTGCCAGCAGTTACCGCACGAGTAGCACCTACGAGCAGTACTTC
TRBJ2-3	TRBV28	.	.	CASAKHARTSRGWDTQYF	TGTGCCAGCGCTAAACATGCTCGGACTAGCAGGGGGTGGGATACGCAGTATTTT
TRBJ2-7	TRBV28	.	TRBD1	CASSYGGTGGYEQYF	TGTGCCAGCAGTTATGGAGGGACAGGGGGATACGAGCAGTACTTC
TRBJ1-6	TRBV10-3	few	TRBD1	CAISQKRTGDSPLHF	TGTGCCATCAGCCAGAAACGGACAGGGGACTCACCCCTCCACTTT
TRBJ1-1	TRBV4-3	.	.	CASSQEWETHRIGEAFF	TGCGCCAGCAGCCAAGAGTGGGAAACCCACAGGATCGGTGAAGCTTTCTTT